This T cell receptor (beta chain) was captured in a study of T cell responses to AZD1222 COVID-19 vaccine. The V gene's germline CDR1 is MNHEY and CDR2 SMNVEV (reference sequence). This CDR3 contains 19 residues. V was clipped by 4 bases and J by 1 base; unmatched bases: 11. This clone was recorded only once. Its antigen is undetermined. Clones were read by immunoSEQ multiplex PCR, and TCRdb kept only the in-frame ones, dropping some. This table has some 120,000 clones, about 91% appearing once. Whole-study findings and limits: Only a handful of AZD1222 recipients were seropositive at baseline. A reported finding is that nearly half of spike-specific TCRs target unmutated variant regions.

V is TRBV27 and J is TRBJ1-4; TRBD1 agrees at 11 bases. The starting material was peripheral blood, obtained 28 days after the second AZD1222 dose. The receptor's source is an adult who received the AZD1222 COVID-19 vaccine. The CDR3 reads CASSSNVGQGAKTNEKLFF. The CDR3 nucleotides are TGTGCCAGCAGTTCAAACGTCGGACAGGGGGCGAAAACTAATGAAAAACTGTTTTTT. Combining the CDR3 with reference TRBV27 and TRBJ1-4 gives the whole variable domain EAQVTQNPRYLITVTGKKLTVTCSQNMNHEYMSWYRQDPGLGLRQIYYSMNVEVTDKGDVPEGYKVSRKEKRNFPLILESPSPNQTSLYFCASSSNVGQGAKTNEKLFFGSGTQLSVL.